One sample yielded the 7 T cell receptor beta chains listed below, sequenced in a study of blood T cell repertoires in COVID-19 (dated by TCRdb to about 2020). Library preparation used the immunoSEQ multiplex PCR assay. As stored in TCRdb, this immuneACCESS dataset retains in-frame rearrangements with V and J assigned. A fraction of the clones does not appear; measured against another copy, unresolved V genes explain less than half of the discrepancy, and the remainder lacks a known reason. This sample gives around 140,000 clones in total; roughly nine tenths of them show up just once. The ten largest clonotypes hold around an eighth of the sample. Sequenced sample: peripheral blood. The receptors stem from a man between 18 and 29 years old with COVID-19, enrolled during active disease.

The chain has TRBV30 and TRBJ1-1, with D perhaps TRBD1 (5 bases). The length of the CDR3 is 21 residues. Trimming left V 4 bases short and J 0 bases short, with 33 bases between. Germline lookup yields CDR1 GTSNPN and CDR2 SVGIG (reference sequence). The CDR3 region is CAWKKQGVQSTRQGMNTEAFF. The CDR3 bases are TGTGCCTGGAAAAAGCAAGGGGTCCAGTCCACGCGGCAGGGTATGAACACTGAAGCTTTCTTT.

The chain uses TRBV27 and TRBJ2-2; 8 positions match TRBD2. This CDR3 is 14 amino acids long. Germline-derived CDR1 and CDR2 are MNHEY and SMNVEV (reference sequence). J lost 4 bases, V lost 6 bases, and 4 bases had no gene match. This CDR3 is CASSGGRITGELFF. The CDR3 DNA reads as TGTGCCAGCAGCGGCGGGAGGATCACCGGGGAGCTGTTTTTT.

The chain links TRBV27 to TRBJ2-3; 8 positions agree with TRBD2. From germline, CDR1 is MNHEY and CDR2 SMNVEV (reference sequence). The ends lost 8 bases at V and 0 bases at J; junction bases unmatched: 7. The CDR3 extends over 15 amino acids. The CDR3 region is CASYKAGASTDTQYF. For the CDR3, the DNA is TGTGCCAGCTATAAAGCGGGAGCCAGCACAGATACGCAGTATTTT.

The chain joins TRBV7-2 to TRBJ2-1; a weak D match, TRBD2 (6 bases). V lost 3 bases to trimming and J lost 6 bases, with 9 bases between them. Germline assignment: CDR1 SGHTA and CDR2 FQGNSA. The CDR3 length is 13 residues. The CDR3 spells CASSLGLSNEQFF. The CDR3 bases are TGTGCCAGCAGCTTGGGACTGAGCAATGAGCAGTTCTTC.

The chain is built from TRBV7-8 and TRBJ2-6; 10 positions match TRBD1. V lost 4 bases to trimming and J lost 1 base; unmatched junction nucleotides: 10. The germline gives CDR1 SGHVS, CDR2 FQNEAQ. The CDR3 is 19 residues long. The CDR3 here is CASSWHRDRGLSGANVLTF. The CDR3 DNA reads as TGTGCCAGCAGCTGGCACCGGGACAGGGGACTGTCTGGGGCCAACGTCCTGACTTTC.

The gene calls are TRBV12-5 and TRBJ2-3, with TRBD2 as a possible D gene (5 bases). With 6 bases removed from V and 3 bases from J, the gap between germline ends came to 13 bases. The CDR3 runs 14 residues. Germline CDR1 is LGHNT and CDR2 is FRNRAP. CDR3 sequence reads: CASGAEDETDTQYF. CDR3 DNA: TGTGCTAGTGGCGCGGAGGATGAAACAGATACGCAGTATTTT.

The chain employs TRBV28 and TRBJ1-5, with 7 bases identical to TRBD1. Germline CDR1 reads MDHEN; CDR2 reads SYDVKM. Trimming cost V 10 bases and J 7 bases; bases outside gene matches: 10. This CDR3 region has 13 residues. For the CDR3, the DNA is TGTGCCACCTTCCGACAGGGAAAACAGCCCCAGCATTTT. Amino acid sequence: CATFRQGKQPQHF.